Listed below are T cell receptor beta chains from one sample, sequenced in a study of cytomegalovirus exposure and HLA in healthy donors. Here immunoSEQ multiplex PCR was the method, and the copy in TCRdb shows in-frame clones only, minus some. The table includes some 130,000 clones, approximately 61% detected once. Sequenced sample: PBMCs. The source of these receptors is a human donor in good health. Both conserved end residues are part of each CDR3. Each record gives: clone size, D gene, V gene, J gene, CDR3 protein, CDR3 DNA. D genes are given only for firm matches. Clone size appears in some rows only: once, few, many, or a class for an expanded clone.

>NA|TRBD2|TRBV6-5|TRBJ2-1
CASSYSGGRGNEQFF
TGTGCCAGCAGTTACTCGGGCGGGAGAGGAAATGAGCAGTTCTTC
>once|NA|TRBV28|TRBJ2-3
CASRGLRQGTDTQYF
TGTGCCAGCAGGGGACTTAGACAGGGAACAGATACGCAGTATTTT
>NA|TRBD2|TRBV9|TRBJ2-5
CASSPWTSGRGETQYF
TGTGCCAGCAGCCCTTGGACTAGCGGGAGAGGAGAGACCCAGTACTTC
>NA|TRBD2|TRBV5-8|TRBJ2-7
CASNPTSGNTYEQYF
TGTGCCAGCAATCCTACTAGCGGGAACACCTACGAGCAGTACTTC
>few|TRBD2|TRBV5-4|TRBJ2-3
CASSLVGLAADTQYF
TGTGCCAGCAGCTTGGTGGGACTAGCGGCAGATACGCAGTATTTT
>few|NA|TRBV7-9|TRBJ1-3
CASSPGTGNTIYF
TGTGCCAGCAGCCCTGGCACTGGAAACACCATATATTTT
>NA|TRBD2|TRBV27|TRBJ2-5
CASSLSGAETQYF
TGTGCCAGCAGTTTAAGCGGGGCGGAGACCCAGTACTTC
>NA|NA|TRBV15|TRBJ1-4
CATSRDAGEKLFF
TGTGCCACCAGCAGAGACGCAGGGGAAAAACTGTTTTTT
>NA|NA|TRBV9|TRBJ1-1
CASSVTVDLWAGGEAFF
TGTGCCAGCAGCGTAACGGTGGACCTTTGGGCCGGAGGTGAAGCTTTCTTT
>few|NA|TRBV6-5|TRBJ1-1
CASSLTETVNTEAFF
TGTGCCAGCAGCTTGACTGAAACCGTGAACACTGAAGCTTTCTTT
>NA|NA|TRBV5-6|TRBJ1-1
CASSFGTAFLEAFF
TGTGCCAGCAGCTTCGGGACTGCGTTTTTGGAAGCTTTCTTT
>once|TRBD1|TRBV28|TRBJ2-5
CASSLGGQGDVLTQYF
TGTGCCAGCAGTTTAGGGGGACAGGGGGACGTGTTGACCCAGTACTTC
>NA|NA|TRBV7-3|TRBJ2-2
CASSLQDTIQATGELFF
TGTGCCAGCAGCTTACAGGACACCATCCAGGCCACCGGGGAGCTGTTTTTT
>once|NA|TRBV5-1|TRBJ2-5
CASSAGSLMDGQYF
TGCGCCAGCAGCGCAGGGTCGCTTATGGATGGGCAGTACTTC
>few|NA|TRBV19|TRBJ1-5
CASSPGSYLGARNQPQHF
TGTGCCAGTAGCCCAGGGTCCTATTTGGGGGCACGCAATCAGCCCCAGCATTTT
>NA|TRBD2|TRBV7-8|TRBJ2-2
CASSLSSGVIANTGELFF
TGTGCCAGCAGCTTGTCGAGCGGGGTTATTGCGAACACCGGGGAGCTGTTTTTT
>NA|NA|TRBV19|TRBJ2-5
CASSSRQVQETQYF
TGTGCCAGTAGTTCTCGACAGGTCCAAGAGACCCAGTACTTC
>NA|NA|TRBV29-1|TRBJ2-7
CSVEPDLRGEQYF
TGCAGCGTTGAACCTGACCTAAGGGGGGAGCAGTACTTC
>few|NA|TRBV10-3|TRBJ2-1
CAIKSYGSNEQFF
TGTGCCATCAAATCTTACGGGAGCAATGAGCAGTTCTTC
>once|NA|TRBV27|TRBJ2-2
CASSFGSGTGELFF
TGTGCCAGCAGTTTCGGGTCCGGGACCGGGGAGCTGTTTTTT
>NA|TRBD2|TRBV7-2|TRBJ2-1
CASSMTSGRGNEQFF
TGTGCCAGCAGCATGACTAGCGGGAGGGGGAATGAGCAGTTCTTC